This TCR beta chain came from a study of CD8 T cells in ankylosing spondylitis. Study-level points and caveats: Several highly homologous variants made up a TCR beta motif, and this motif appeared characteristic of ankylosing spondylitis blood. Earlier literature documents some of the motif variants in reactive arthritis synovial fluid and blood.

This clonotype was counted many times. Its antigen is undetermined. CDR3 length: 17 residues. V lost 6 bases to trimming and J lost 0 bases, with 15 bases between them. Germline CDR1 and CDR2: MDHEN and SYDVKM. For TCR beta, libraries came from quantitative 5'-RACE with molecular barcodes. TCRdb re-derived calls from the 5' RACE reads in MiXCR, one entry per CDR3 protein. The sample gives fewer than 250,000 distinct CDR3 sequences, about 10% of which show up once; under 25% is in the top ten. Input material: blood, either unsorted or a sorted T cell fraction (not recorded which). This receptor was obtained from a male donor with ankylosing spondylitis or in good health (not recorded which). This rearrangement joins TRBV28 to TRBJ1-6; perhaps TRBD1 as D (5 bases). The CDR3 DNA follows: TGTGCCAGCAGCCGGGGATATGGGGGCTCCTATAATTCACCCCTCCACTTT. This sequence encodes CASSRGYGGSYNSPLHF. Looking up the rest from reference TRBV28 and TRBJ1-6 gives the full variable domain: DVKVTQSSRYLVKRTGEKVFLECVQDMDHENMFWYRQDPGLGLRLIYFSYDVKMKEKGDIPEGYSVSREKKERFSLILESASTNQTSMYLCASSRGYGGSYNSPLHFGNGTRLTVT.